Below, 23 T cell receptor beta chains from the same sample are listed, as sequenced in a study of cytomegalovirus exposure and HLA in healthy donors. Use of 60 Vbeta and 13 Jbeta primers characterized the PCR. TCRdb keeps only in-frame clones here, not all; method: immunoSEQ multiplex PCR. The table has 150,000 to 200,000 clones, roughly 72% seen once. The specimen sequenced was PBMCs. The receptors derive from a woman aged 40 to 50 in good health and CMV-seronegative.

V gene TRBV7-9 combines with J gene TRBJ2-7; the D gene is possibly TRBD2 (6 bases). Germline-derived CDR1 and CDR2 are SEHNR and FQNEAQ (reference sequence). V was pared by 6 bases and J by 3 bases, with 21 bases between. The CDR3 is 16 residues long. CDR3 loop: CASSPLASSNYYEQYF. DNA for the CDR3: TGTGCCAGCAGTCCCCTAGCGAGCTCGAACTACTACGAGCAGTACTTC.

This clone was seen a few times. The chain joins TRBV6-5 to TRBJ2-1, with D tentatively TRBD1 (7 bases). The CDR3 has 15 amino acids. Trimming pared 5 bases from V and 7 bases from J, leaving 18 bases between. Germline V gene sequence: CDR1 MNHEY, CDR2 SVGAGI. For the CDR3, the DNA is TGTGCCAGCAGTAACCAGGGGGGATCGGGGAATGAGCAGTTCTTC. It yields the protein CASSNQGGSGNEQFF.

The chain employs TRBV5-1 and TRBJ1-2; no firm D call. The CDR3 runs 14 residues. Germline V gives CDR1 SGHRS, CDR2 YFSETQ. Deletions cut 4 bases from V and 1 base from J, with 11 bases between. The CDR3 sequence is CASSPDGFNYGYTF. The CDR3 bases are TGCGCCAGCAGCCCAGACGGGTTTAACTATGGCTACACCTTC.

The chain combines TRBV2 with TRBJ2-1; 9 bases fit TRBD1. The CDR3 has 15 amino acids. J lost 8 bases, V lost 5 bases, and 10 bases had no gene match. The V gene's germline CDR1 is SNHLY and CDR2 FYNNEI. Here the CDR3 reads CASSMWGRTGDEQFF. CDR3 DNA sequence: TGTGCCAGCAGTATGTGGGGACGGACAGGGGATGAGCAGTTCTTC.

The CDR3 sequence: CSVGTVGSSGNTIYF. The CDR3 nucleotides read TGCAGCGTCGGGACAGTAGGGAGCTCTGGAAACACCATATATTTT. This chain joins TRBV29-1 and TRBJ1-3; 7 positions agree with TRBD1. Germline V lookup: CDR1 SQVTM, CDR2 ANQGSEA. This CDR3 spans 15 amino acids. Unmatched junction bases numbered 8, after V lost 6 bases and J lost 0 bases.

The rearrangement joins TRBV5-4 to TRBJ2-2, with D possibly TRBD1 on 6 matching bases. CDR3 size: 15 residues. The germline gives CDR1 SGHNT, CDR2 YYREEE (reference sequence). Trimming pared 0 bases from V and 1 base from J, leaving 7 bases between. CDR3: CASSLGRGNTGELFF. CDR3 coding DNA: TGTGCCAGCAGCTTGGGCAGGGGGAACACCGGGGAGCTGTTTTTT. The whole variable domain, filled in from reference TRBV5-4 and TRBJ2-2, reads ETGVTQSPTHLIKTRGQQVTLRCSSQSGHNTVSWYQQALGQGPQFIFQYYREEENGRGNFPPRFSGLQFPNYSSELNVNALELDDSALYLCASSLGRGNTGELFFGEGSRLTVL.

This clone was detected only a few times. The V gene is TRBV6-6, the J gene TRBJ2-7; tentative D call: TRBD2 (5 bases). Germline V lookup: CDR1 MNHNY, CDR2 SVGAGI (reference sequence). Trimming cost V 0 bases and J 12 bases, with 21 bases left between them. The CDR3 has 15 amino acids. The CDR3 reads CASSYSSQAGPSRYF. The CDR3 region has the DNA TGTGCCAGCAGTTACTCGTCGCAGGCGGGCCCTTCGCGGTACTTC.

The V gene is TRBV10-3, the J gene TRBJ1-2, with TRBD1 matching 7 bases. J gave up 4 bases and V 2 bases, and 10 bases lay outside the gene matches. The germline V gene has CDR1 ENHRY and CDR2 SYGVKD. This CDR3 has 16 amino acids. The CDR3 loop is CAISEGTAPAGYGYTF. DNA for the CDR3: TGTGCCATCAGTGAGGGGACAGCCCCTGCGGGCTATGGCTACACCTTC.

V usage is TRBV2 and J usage is TRBJ2-7; the D is unclear. Germline V lookup: CDR1 SNHLY, CDR2 FYNNEI. Trimming cost V 3 bases and J 3 bases, with 6 bases left between them. This CDR3 contains 12 residues. The CDR3 DNA sequence: TGTGCCAGCAGTGAGAGGTTCTACGAGCAGTACTTC. It specifies CASSERFYEQYF.

The chain couples TRBV30 to TRBJ1-1, with D possibly TRBD1 on 6 matching bases. The CDR3 is 11 residues long. The ends were cut back, 2 bases at V and 10 bases at J, with 11 bases in the middle. Germline CDR1 reads GTSNPN; CDR2 reads SVGIG (reference sequence). CDR3 sequence (DNA): TGTGCCTGGAGTCAGGGGATGGTAGCTTTCTTT. This translates into CAWSQGMVAFF.

The V gene is TRBV28, the J gene TRBJ1-2; unclear D gene. Germline-derived CDR1 and CDR2 are MDHEN and SYDVKM. The CDR3 has 13 residues. V was shortened by 7 bases and J by 0 bases, with 9 bases between the two germline ends. The CDR3 DNA sequence: TGTGCCAGCATGATAGCTTCTAACTATGGCTACACCTTC. Protein: CASMIASNYGYTF.

This clone has just one count. This chain connects TRBV2 to TRBJ2-5, with 7 bases identical to TRBD1. V shed 6 bases, J shed 1 base, and the junction held 8 bases outside the gene matches. The CDR3 length is 15 residues. CDR1 SNHLY and CDR2 FYNNEI come from the germline V gene. DNA for the CDR3: TGTGCCAGCAGCACACACAGGGGTAGCCAAGAGACCCAGTACTTC. Its protein is CASSTHRGSQETQYF. Filled out from reference TRBV2 and TRBJ2-5, the complete variable domain reads EPEVTQTPSHQVTQMGQEVILRCVPISNHLYFYWYRQILGQKVEFLVSFYNNEISEKSEIFDDQFSVERPDGSNFTLKIRSTKLEDSAMYFCASSTHRGSQETQYFGPGTRLLVL.

The chain combines TRBV19 with TRBJ1-1, with a tentative D call TRBD1 (6 bases). The V and J ends lost 5 bases and 3 bases respectively, with 16 bases between them. Germline V gene lookup returns CDR1 LNHDA and CDR2 SQIVND (reference sequence). The CDR3 has 15 residues. CDR3 sequence: CASSSKQGGYTEAFF. The CDR3 DNA sequence: TGTGCCAGTAGTTCGAAACAGGGTGGGTACACTGAAGCTTTCTTT.

The CDR3 DNA reads as TGTGCCACCAGCAGATCGGGACAGGGGGATGAAAAACTGTTTTTT. Encoded protein: CATSRSGQGDEKLFF. The chain has TRBV15 and TRBJ1-4, with 11 bases lining up with TRBD1. The trim removed 2 bases at V and 6 bases at J, leaving 2 bases unmatched. The germline gives CDR1 LNHNV, CDR2 YYDKDF (reference sequence). This CDR3 comprises 15 residues.

This clone came up a few times. V and J are TRBV5-6 and TRBJ2-3, with TRBD2 identical over 8 bases. The CDR3 runs 15 residues. Looked up from germline, CDR1 is SGHDT and CDR2 is YYEEEE. The V and J ends lost 2 bases and 4 bases, in that order; junction bases with no gene match: 6. CDR3 nucleotide sequence: TGTGCCAGCAGCTTAGAACTAGCGGAGTCAGATACGCAGTATTTT. Protein sequence: CASSLELAESDTQYF. Variable domain in full (rest from reference TRBV5-6 and TRBJ2-3): DAGVTQSPTHLIKTRGQQVTLRCSPKSGHDTVSWYQQALGQGPQFIFQYYEEEERQRGNFPDRFSGHQFPNYSSELNVNALLLGDSALYLCASSLELAESDTQYFGPGTRLTVL.

This clone was counted a few times. At one boundary the junction diverges from the germline segment, which might be a read error. V and J are TRBV9 and TRBJ1-1; weak D call: TRBD1 (5 bases). The CDR3 spans 10 residues. Germline lookup yields CDR1 SGDLS and CDR2 YYNGEE. Written as DNA, the CDR3 is TGTGCCAGCAGAGGGAGGGGTTTCGTCTTT. It translates to CASRGRGFVF.

The rearrangement links TRBV5-6 to TRBJ2-3; 12 bases align to TRBD2. Per the germline V gene, CDR1 is SGHDT and CDR2 is YYEEEE. This CDR3 has 19 amino acids. V gave up 0 bases and J gave up 0 bases; unmatched junction bases: 8. The CDR3 region has the DNA TGTGCCAGCAGCTTGGCCGCTGCTAGCGGGAGGGCTAGCACAGATACGCAGTATTTT. This encodes CASSLAAASGRASTDTQYF.

The chain employs TRBV5-1 and TRBJ2-1; TRBD2 agrees at 9 bases. J gave up 8 bases and V 0 bases, and 9 bases lay outside the gene matches. From germline, CDR1 is SGHRS and CDR2 YFSETQ. The CDR3 length is 16 residues. The CDR3 region is CASSLAYSGRGDEQFF. CDR3 bases: TGCGCCAGCAGCTTGGCCTATAGCGGGAGAGGCGATGAGCAGTTCTTC. Looking up the rest from reference TRBV5-1 and TRBJ2-1 gives the full variable domain: KAGVTQTPRYLIKTRGQQVTLSCSPISGHRSVSWYQQTPGQGLQFLFEYFSETQRNKGNFPGRFSGRQFSNSRSEMNVSTLELGDSALYLCASSLAYSGRGDEQFFGPGTRLTVL.

The chain links TRBV18 to TRBJ1-4, with 7 nucleotides matching TRBD1. The CDR3 contains 16 residues. From germline, CDR1 is KGHSH and CDR2 LQKENI. Trimming removed 2 bases from V and 0 bases from J; junction bases left unmatched: 3. CDR3 coding DNA: TGTGCCAGCTCACCAGACAGGGTGACAACTAATGAAAAACTGTTTTTT. Residues: CASSPDRVTTNEKLFF.

This sequence joins TRBV2 and TRBJ2-7; D remains unclear. V was trimmed by 4 bases and J by 7 bases, leaving 8 bases between them. The CDR3 totals 11 residues. Germline CDR1 and CDR2: SNHLY and FYNNEI. Here the CDR3 DNA reads TGTGCCAGCAGTGCCGAGGCGGAGCAGTACTTC. It encodes CASSAEAEQYF. The entire variable domain, with the rest obtained from reference TRBV2 and TRBJ2-7, is as follows: EPEVTQTPSHQVTQMGQEVILRCVPISNHLYFYWYRQILGQKVEFLVSFYNNEISEKSEIFDDQFSVERPDGSNFTLKIRSTKLEDSAMYFCASSAEAEQYFGPGTRLTVT.

This sequence joins TRBV9 and TRBJ2-5; 14 nucleotides agree with TRBD2. CDR1 is SGDLS, CDR2 YYNGEE, per germline. The trim removed 0 bases at V and 5 bases at J, leaving 3 bases unmatched. The CDR3 has 16 amino acids. Here the CDR3 DNA reads TGTGCCAGCAGCGTAGAGGGACTAGCGGGAGAGGAGACCCAGTACTTC. It is translated as CASSVEGLAGEETQYF.

Details on this clone: A read error may account for a junction end that differs from germline. The V call is TRBV5-1, the J call TRBJ1-2; D is ambiguous. The length of the CDR3 is 13 residues. The germline V gene has CDR1 SGHRS and CDR2 YFSETQ. The CDR3 loop reads CASREGTNYGYTF. The CDR3 region has the DNA TGCGCCAGCAGAGAAGGAACTAATTATGGCTACACCTTC.

V usage is TRBV27 and J usage is TRBJ2-1; perhaps TRBD2 as D (6 bases). This CDR3 is 15 amino acids long. V dropped 7 bases and J dropped 4 bases, with 17 bases sitting between them. Per the germline V gene, CDR1 is MNHEY and CDR2 is SMNVEV (reference sequence). The CDR3 region has the DNA TGTGCCAGCAAAGCGGGCGGGATGTTTTACAATGAGCAGTTCTTC. Translated, it gives CASKAGGMFYNEQFF.